This TCR beta chain was found in a study of blood T cells in healthy people across ages. The study's findings and limits: No conclusive comparison of naive versus antigen-experienced cells was possible with unsorted PBMCs.

The CDR3 loop spans 16 amino acids. CDR1 is SEHNR, CDR2 FQNEAQ, per germline (reference sequence). V trimming: 5 bases; J trimming: 3 bases; junction bases outside the gene matches: 10. Through a sample-barcoded 5' primer and a J-beta primer mix, a second PCR was run for roughly 6 to 12 cycles. A template-switch adaptor with 12 random nucleotides tagged each cDNA molecule. In TCRdb, the 5' RACE reads were re-called with MiXCR into one record per CDR3 protein. The profile shows some 1.5 million distinct CDR3 sequences, roughly 30% of them singletons. Each donor gave approximately 9.5 milliliters of peripheral blood. Researchers isolated at least 7 million PBMCs per sample. In its sample, this clonotype was seen a few times. The antigen remains unidentified.

The sample was blood. This receptor was obtained from a woman in her 30s in good health. The chain is built from TRBV7-9 and TRBJ2-5; 9 bases are shared with TRBD2. CDR3 sequence reads: CASSTLRVAGEETQYF. The CDR3 DNA sequence: TGTGCCAGCAGCACTCTACGGGTAGCGGGGGAAGAGACCCAGTACTTC.